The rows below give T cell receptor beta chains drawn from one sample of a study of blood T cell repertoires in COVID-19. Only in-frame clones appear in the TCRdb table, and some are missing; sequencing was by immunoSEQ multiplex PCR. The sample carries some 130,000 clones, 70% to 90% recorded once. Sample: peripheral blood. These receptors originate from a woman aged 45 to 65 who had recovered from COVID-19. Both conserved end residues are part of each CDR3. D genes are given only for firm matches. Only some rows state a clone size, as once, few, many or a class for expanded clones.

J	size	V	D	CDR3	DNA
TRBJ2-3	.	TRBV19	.	CASSTDGTRYTDTQYF	TGTGCCAGTAGTACGGACGGGACTCGATACACAGATACGCAGTATTTT
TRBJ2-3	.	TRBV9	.	CASSPQGPDTQYF	TGTGCCAGCAGCCCTCAGGGGCCAGATACGCAGTATTTT
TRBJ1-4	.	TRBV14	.	CASSQIRSREKLFF	TGTGCCAGCAGCCAAATCAGATCGCGGGAAAAACTGTTTTTT
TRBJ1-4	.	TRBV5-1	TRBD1	CASSLAPGQGQTNEKLFF	TGCGCCAGCAGCTTGGCCCCGGGACAGGGGCAGACTAATGAAAAACTGTTTTTT
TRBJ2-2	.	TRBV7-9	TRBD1	CASSLRQGWAGELFF	TGTGCCAGCAGCCTGCGACAGGGTTGGGCCGGGGAGCTGTTTTTT
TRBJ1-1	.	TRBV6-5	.	CASSYATPVNTEAFF	TGTGCCAGCAGTTACGCGACACCAGTGAACACTGAAGCTTTCTTT
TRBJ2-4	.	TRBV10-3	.	CAISAPPNLSAKNIQYF	TGTGCCATCAGTGCTCCCCCGAATCTATCGGCCAAAAACATTCAGTACTTC
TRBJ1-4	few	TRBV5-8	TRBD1	CASSSYRGANEKLFF	TGTGCCAGCAGCTCCTACAGGGGAGCTAATGAAAAACTGTTTTTT
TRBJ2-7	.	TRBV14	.	CASSQPPSTQYF	TGTGCCAGCAGCCAACCCCCTAGTACTCAGTACTTC
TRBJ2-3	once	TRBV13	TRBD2	CASSYGPAGADTQYF	TGTGCCAGCAGCTATGGCCCAGCGGGGGCAGATACGCAGTATTTT
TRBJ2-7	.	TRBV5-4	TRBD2	CASSFVLGGSRYEQYF	TGTGCCAGCAGCTTCGTCCTTGGCGGGAGTCGCTACGAGCAGTACTTC
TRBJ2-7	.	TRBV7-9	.	CASSPRYRASYEQYF	TGTGCCAGCAGCCCAAGGTACAGGGCCTCCTACGAGCAGTACTTC
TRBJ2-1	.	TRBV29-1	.	CSALEAAGFSYNEQFF	TGCAGCGCCCTCGAGGCCGCGGGGTTTTCCTACAATGAGCAGTTCTTC
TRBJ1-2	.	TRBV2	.	CASRSDYQGYTF	TGTGCCAGCAGAAGCGACTATCAGGGCTACACCTTC
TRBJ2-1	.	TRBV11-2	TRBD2	CASSLDAAGALEEQFF	TGTGCCAGCAGCTTAGACGCAGCGGGGGCCCTCGAAGAGCAGTTCTTC
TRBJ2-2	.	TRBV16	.	CASSQSNIGELFF	TGTGCCAGCAGCCAATCGAACATCGGGGAGCTGTTTTTT
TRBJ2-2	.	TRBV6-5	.	CASSLRRVNTGELFF	TGTGCCAGCAGTTTACGACGGGTTAACACCGGGGAGCTGTTTTTT
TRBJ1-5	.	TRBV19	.	CASSIGVRQPQHF	TGTGCCAGTAGTATCGGGGTGCGGCAGCCCCAGCATTTT
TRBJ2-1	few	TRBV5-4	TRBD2	CASSATGTSGYNEQFF	TGTGCCAGCAGCGCCACCGGGACTAGCGGGTACAATGAGCAGTTCTTC
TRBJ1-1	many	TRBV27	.	CASSSPPGYWTEAFF	TGTGCCAGCAGTTCCCCCCCCGGGTATTGGACTGAAGCTTTCTTT
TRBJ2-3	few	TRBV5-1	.	CASSLGGPTDTQYF	TGCGCCAGCAGCTTAGGGGGACCCACAGATACGCAGTATTTT
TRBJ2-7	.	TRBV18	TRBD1	CASSHRDRANEQYF	TGTGCCAGCTCTCACAGGGACAGGGCCAACGAGCAGTACTTC
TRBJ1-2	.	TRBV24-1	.	CATGDKDYGYTF	TGTGCCACCGGGGACAAAGACTATGGCTACACCTTC
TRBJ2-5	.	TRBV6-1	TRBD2	CASSEGVSGGQETQYF	TGTGCCAGCAGTGAAGGGGTTAGCGGGGGGCAAGAGACCCAGTACTTC
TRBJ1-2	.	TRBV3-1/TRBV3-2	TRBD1	CASSLIGQGYGYTF	TGTGCCAGCAGCCTTATCGGACAGGGCTATGGCTACACCTTC
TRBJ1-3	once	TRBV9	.	CASSGGGSSGNTIYF	TGTGCCAGCAGCGGGGGCGGCAGCTCTGGAAACACCATATATTTT
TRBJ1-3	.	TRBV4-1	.	CASSLLWGGRNTIYF	TGCGCCAGCAGCCTTCTGTGGGGAGGGCGAAACACCATATATTTT
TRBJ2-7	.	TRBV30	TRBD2	CASGTSAYEQYF	TGTGCCTCCGGGACTAGCGCGTACGAGCAGTACTTC
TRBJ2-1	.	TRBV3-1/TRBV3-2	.	CASSQVWRNEQFF	TGTGCCAGCAGCCAAGTCTGGCGGAATGAGCAGTTCTTC
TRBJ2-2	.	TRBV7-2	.	CASSFRVGRTGELFF	TGTGCCAGCAGCTTCAGGGTCGGGAGAACCGGGGAGCTGTTTTTT
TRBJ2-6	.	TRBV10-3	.	CASSSISGANVLTF	TGTGCCTCATCGAGTATCTCTGGGGCCAACGTCCTGACTTTC
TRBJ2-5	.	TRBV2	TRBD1	CASTLVGTGEDQETQYF	TGTGCCAGCACCCTTGTTGGGACAGGGGAGGACCAAGAGACCCAGTACTTC
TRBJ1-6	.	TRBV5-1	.	CASSLDGGRNSPLHF	TGCGCCAGCAGCTTGGATGGGGGCCGTAATTCACCCCTCCACTTT
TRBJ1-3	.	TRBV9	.	CASSVESSGNTIYF	TGTGCCAGCAGCGTAGAGAGCTCTGGAAACACCATATATTTT
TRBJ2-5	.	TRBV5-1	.	CASSLGGPEKTQYF	TGCGCCAGCAGCTTGGGGGGGCCAGAGAAGACCCAGTACTTC
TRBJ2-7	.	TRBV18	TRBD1	CASSPQTGSDEQYF	TGTGCCAGCTCACCACAGACAGGGAGCGACGAGCAGTACTTC
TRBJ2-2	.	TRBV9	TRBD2	CASNPGGSFGELFF	TGTGCCAGCAACCCGGGGGGGAGTTTCGGGGAGCTGTTTTTT
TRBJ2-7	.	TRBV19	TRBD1	CASSVGTGGNDEQYF	TGTGCCAGTTCTGTCGGGACAGGGGGGAACGACGAGCAGTACTTC
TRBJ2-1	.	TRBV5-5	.	CASDRDIYNEQFF	TGTGCCAGCGACCGGGACATCTACAATGAGCAGTTCTTC
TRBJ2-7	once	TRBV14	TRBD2	CASSHRTSGSGEQYF	TGTGCCAGCAGCCACCGGACTAGCGGGAGCGGTGAGCAGTACTTC
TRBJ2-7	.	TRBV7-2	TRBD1	CASSFGTGDEQYF	TGTGCCAGCAGCTTTGGTACAGGGGACGAGCAGTACTTC
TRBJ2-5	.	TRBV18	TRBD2	CASSPPGTSQETQYF	TGTGCCAGCTCACCACCAGGGACTAGCCAAGAGACCCAGTACTTC
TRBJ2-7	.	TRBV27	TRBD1	CASSSRGGVGYEQYF	TGTGCCAGCAGTAGCAGAGGGGGCGTGGGCTACGAGCAGTACTTC
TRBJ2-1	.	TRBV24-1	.	CATSDSGGWNNEQFF	TGTGCCACCAGTGATTCCGGGGGATGGAACAATGAGCAGTTCTTC
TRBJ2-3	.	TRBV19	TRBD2	CASNLAGGSDTQYF	TGTGCCAGTAATCTAGCGGGGGGTTCAGATACGCAGTATTTT
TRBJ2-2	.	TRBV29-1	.	CSVRHSTNTGELFF	TGCAGCGTTCGCCACTCTACGAACACCGGGGAGCTGTTTTTT
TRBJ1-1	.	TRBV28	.	CASSLAGREAFF	TGTGCCAGCAGTTTAGCGGGCCGTGAAGCTTTCTTT
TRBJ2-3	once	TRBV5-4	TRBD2	CASRYGTSKPDTQYF	TGTGCCAGCAGATACGGGACTAGCAAGCCAGATACGCAGTATTTT
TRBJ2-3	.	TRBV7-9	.	CASSQGLPSTDTQYF	TGTGCCAGCAGTCAGGGACTTCCTAGCACAGATACGCAGTATTTT
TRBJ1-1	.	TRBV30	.	CAWSRLSGWTEAFF	TGTGCCTGGAGTAGACTAAGTGGGTGGACTGAAGCTTTCTTT
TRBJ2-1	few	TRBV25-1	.	CASSPDSARVYNEQFF	TGTGCCAGCAGCCCGGATTCCGCGAGGGTTTACAATGAGCAGTTCTTC
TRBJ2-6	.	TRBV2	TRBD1	CASSEMDRGAGANVLTF	TGTGCCAGCAGTGAAATGGACAGGGGTGCTGGGGCCAACGTCCTGACTTTC
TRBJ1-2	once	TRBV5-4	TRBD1	CASSLPGQVSYYGYTF	TGTGCCAGCAGCTTGCCGGGACAGGTGTCGTACTATGGCTACACCTTC
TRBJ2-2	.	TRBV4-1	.	CASSPKFADTGELFF	TGCGCCAGCAGCCCCAAGTTCGCGGATACCGGGGAGCTGTTTTTT
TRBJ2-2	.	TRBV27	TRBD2	CASRREYGTGELFF	TGTGCCAGCAGGCGGGAGTATGGAACCGGGGAGCTGTTTTTT
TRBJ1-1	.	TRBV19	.	CASSILQTVNTEAFF	TGTGCCAGTAGTATACTGCAGACAGTGAACACTGAAGCTTTCTTT
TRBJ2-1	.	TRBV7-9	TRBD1	CASSRGQGSYNEQFF	TGTGCCAGCAGTCGGGGACAGGGATCCTACAATGAGCAGTTCTTC